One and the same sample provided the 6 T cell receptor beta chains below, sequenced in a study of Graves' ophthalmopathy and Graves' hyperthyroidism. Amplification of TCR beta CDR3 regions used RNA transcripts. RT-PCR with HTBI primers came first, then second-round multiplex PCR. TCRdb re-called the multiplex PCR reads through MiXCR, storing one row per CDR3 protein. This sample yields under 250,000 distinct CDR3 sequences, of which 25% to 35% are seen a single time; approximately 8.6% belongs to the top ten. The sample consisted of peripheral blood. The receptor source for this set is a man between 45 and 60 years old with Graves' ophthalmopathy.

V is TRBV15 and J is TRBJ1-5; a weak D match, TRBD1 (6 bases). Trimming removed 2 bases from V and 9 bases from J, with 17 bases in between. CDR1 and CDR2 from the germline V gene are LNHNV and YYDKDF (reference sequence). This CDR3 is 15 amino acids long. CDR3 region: CATSRRATGGPPQHF. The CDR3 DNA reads TGTGCCACCAGCAGAAGAGCTACGGGGGGGCCGCCCCAGCATTTT.

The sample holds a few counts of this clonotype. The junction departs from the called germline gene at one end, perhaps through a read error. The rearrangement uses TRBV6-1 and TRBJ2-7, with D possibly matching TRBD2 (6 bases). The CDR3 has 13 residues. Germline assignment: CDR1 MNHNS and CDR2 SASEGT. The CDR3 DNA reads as TGTGCCAGCAGGGAAGTCGGGGGAGACGAGCAGTACTTC. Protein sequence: CASREVGGDEQYF.

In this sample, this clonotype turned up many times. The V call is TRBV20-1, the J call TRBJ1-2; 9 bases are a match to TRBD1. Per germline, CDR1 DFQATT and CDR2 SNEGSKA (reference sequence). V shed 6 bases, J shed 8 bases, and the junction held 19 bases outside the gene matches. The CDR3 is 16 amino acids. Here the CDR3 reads CSAISRTGEFLVGYTF. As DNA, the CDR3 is TGCAGTGCGATTTCGCGGACAGGGGAGTTTTTAGTGGGCTACACCTTC.

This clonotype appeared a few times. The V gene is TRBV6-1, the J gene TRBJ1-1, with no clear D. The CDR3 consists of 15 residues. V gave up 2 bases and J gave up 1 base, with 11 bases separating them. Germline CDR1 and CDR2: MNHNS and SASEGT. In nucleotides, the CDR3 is TGTGCCAGCAGTGAATGGGCACCGGGGAACACTGAAGCTTTCTTT. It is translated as CASSEWAPGNTEAFF.

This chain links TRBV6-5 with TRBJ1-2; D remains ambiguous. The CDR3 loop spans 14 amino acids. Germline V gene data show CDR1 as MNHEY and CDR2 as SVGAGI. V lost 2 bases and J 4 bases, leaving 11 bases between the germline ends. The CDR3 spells CASSYVPAAYGYTF. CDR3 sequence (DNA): TGTGCCAGCAGTTACGTACCAGCTGCCTATGGCTACACCTTC.

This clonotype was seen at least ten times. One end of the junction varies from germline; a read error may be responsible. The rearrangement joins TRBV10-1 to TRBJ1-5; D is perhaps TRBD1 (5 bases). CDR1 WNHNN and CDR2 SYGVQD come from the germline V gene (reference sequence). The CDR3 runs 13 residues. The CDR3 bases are TGTGCCAGCAGTGAATGGGGGGGTCAGCCCCAGCATTTT. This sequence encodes CASSEWGGQPQHF.